This T cell receptor beta chain was captured by sequencing in a study of blood T cell repertoires in COVID-19. Study details: Samples taken during acute and convalescent COVID-19 were collected in the United States, Italy and Spain. PBMCs, B-cell-depleted T cells, or T cells provided the cDNA or gDNA that made up the material.

This study enrolled people aged 18 to 89 from under 25 US geographic areas. In assigning cohorts, the study relied on participant-reported clinical history. J gave up 6 bases and V 5 bases, and 8 bases lay outside the gene matches. The CDR3 runs to 16 residues. CDR1 and CDR2 (germline): SEHNR, FQNEAQ (reference sequence). Repertoires were generated with immunoSEQ multiplex PCR, while TCRdb's copy carries only in-frame clones and drops some. The sample includes over 200,000 clones, about 90% of them seen just once. Sample: PBMCs or T cells enriched from blood (not recorded which). The clonotype originates from a woman aged 30 to 39 who had been exposed to COVID-19. The gene calls are TRBV7-9 and TRBJ2-3; 13 bases line up with TRBD2. The chain's CDR3 is CASSPTSGRAVDTQYF. DNA of the CDR3: TGTGCCAGCAGCCCTACTAGCGGGAGGGCCGTTGATACGCAGTATTTT.